The 26 T cell receptor beta chains below all came from one sample that was sequenced in a study of early T cells in non-severe SARS-CoV-2 infection (dated by TCRdb to 2020 to 2022). The library was generated by 5' RACE. The sequencing machine was a NextSeq 500. TCRdb reworked the public reads: Q25 trimming with fastp, MiXCR clone assembly, productive beta chains retained. All rows with the same CDR3 protein become a single entry with the most common DNA and genes. This sample has more than 80,000 distinct CDR3 sequences in its table, and roughly an eighth of those were observed once. More than 1.2% of the sample belongs to the ten largest clones. The sample taken for sequencing was whole blood. These TCRs come from an adult who was a healthcare worker with PCR-confirmed SARS-CoV-2 infection or an uninfected control (not recorded which).

The chain has TRBV18 and TRBJ2-6, with 11 bases that match TRBD1. CDR1 KGHSH and CDR2 LQKENI come from the germline V gene. CDR3 length equals 18 residues. V dropped 6 bases and J dropped 3; count of bases not matched to a gene: 10. The CDR3 nucleotides are TGTGCCAGCTCGCAAAGCGGACAGGGGGCTGGTGGGGCCAACGTCCTGACTTTC. Translating gives CASSQSGQGAGGANVLTF.

This clonotype was seen repeatedly, ten times or more. The chain joins TRBV19 to TRBJ1-2, with 11 bases lining up with TRBD1. This CDR3 spans 15 amino acids. The J segment lost 4 bases and the V segment lost 5 bases, leaving 6 bases of the junction unmatched. Per germline, CDR1 LNHDA and CDR2 SQIVND (reference sequence). The CDR3 DNA sequence: TGTGCCAGTAGTGTGGGACAGGGGGGACTCTATGGCTACACCTTC. It translates to CASSVGQGGLYGYTF.

The V gene is TRBV7-2, the J gene TRBJ2-5; possibly TRBD1 or TRBD2 for D (5 bases each). CDR1 and CDR2 (germline): SGHTA, FQGNSA. The V end lost 1 base, the J end lost 6 bases, and 15 bases lay between the germline ends. CDR3 length: 15 amino acids. The CDR3 protein is CASSLGGGNGKTQYF. Here the CDR3 DNA reads TGTGCCAGCAGCTTAGGTGGGGGAAACGGGAAGACCCAGTACTTC. Full variable domain (remainder filled in from reference TRBV7-2 and TRBJ2-5): GAGVSQSPSNKVTEKGKDVELRCDPISGHTALYWYRQSLGQGLEFLIYFQGNSAPDKSGLPSDRFSAERTGGSVSTLTIQRTQQEDSAVYLCASSLGGGNGKTQYFGPGTRLLVL.

This clonotype has at least ten counts. The chain recombines TRBV20-1 with TRBJ1-5; 7 nucleotides line up with TRBD1. The CDR3 consists of 15 residues. Germline V CDR1 and CDR2: DFQATT, SNEGSKA (reference sequence). With 6 bases clipped from V and 4 bases from J, the junction kept 12 bases outside the gene matches. The CDR3 loop reads CSALLRQGPNQPQHF. In nucleotides, the CDR3 is TGCAGTGCCCTTTTGAGACAGGGTCCAAATCAGCCCCAGCATTTT.

The table lists this clonotype with a few counts. The CDR3 sequence is CASSIRGALGYTF. The CDR3 nucleotides are TGTGCCAGTAGTATCCGGGGGGCTCTTGGCTACACCTTC. The chain recombines TRBV19 with TRBJ1-2, with a weak D call TRBD1 (6 bases). V lost 3 bases and J 7 bases, leaving 12 bases between the germline ends. The CDR3 is 13 residues long. CDR1 LNHDA and CDR2 SQIVND come from the germline V gene (reference sequence).

This sequence joins TRBV29-1 and TRBJ1-6; D is perhaps TRBD1 (5 bases). Trimming shortened V by 7 bases and J by 5 bases, and 12 bases separated the two germline ends. Germline CDR1 and CDR2: SQVTM and ANQGSEA. The CDR3 totals 13 residues. The CDR3 loop is CSGREGHNSPLHF. As DNA, the CDR3 is TGCAGCGGCCGAGAGGGGCATAATTCACCCCTCCACTTT.

This clonotype has a count of ten or more. The chain couples TRBV12-3 or TRBV12-4 to TRBJ2-7; no clear D. This CDR3 region has 14 residues. The V end lost 3 bases, the J end lost 6 bases, and 15 bases lay between the germline ends. The CDR3 nucleotides read TGTGCCAGCAGTTTGGGCAGGCGGTTGGTCGAGCAGTACTTC. It is translated as CASSLGRRLVEQYF.

This clonotype was observed a handful of times. The chain has TRBV7-9 and TRBJ1-4; the D gene is possibly TRBD1 (5 bases). The CDR3 spans 14 residues. Trimming stripped 3 bases from V and 6 bases from J, with 11 bases between. The germline gives CDR1 SEHNR, CDR2 FQNEAQ (reference sequence). For the CDR3, the DNA is TGTGCCAGCAGCTTGCAGGGATTCTATGAAAAACTGTTTTTT. Its translation: CASSLQGFYEKLFF.

This clonotype appeared a few times. The V and J genes are TRBV28 and TRBJ2-2; D is unresolved. This CDR3 contains 14 residues. Per germline, CDR1 MDHEN and CDR2 SYDVKM. V lost 7 bases to trimming and J lost 1 base, with 10 bases between them. CDR3 protein: CASKLLQNTGELFF. CDR3 sequence (DNA): TGTGCCAGCAAACTATTACAGAACACCGGGGAGCTGTTTTTT.

The J gene is TRBJ2-7, the V gene TRBV5-1; no definite D call. Trimming removed 1 base at V and 0 bases at J, with 11 bases between. Per germline, CDR1 SGHRS and CDR2 YFSETQ. This CDR3 comprises 15 residues. This CDR3 reads CASSLNKLSSYEQYF. The CDR3 DNA is TGCGCCAGCAGCTTGAACAAACTTAGCTCCTACGAGCAGTACTTC.

The sample holds many counts of this clonotype. The chain links TRBV12-3 or TRBV12-4 to TRBJ1-1; 8 bases align to TRBD1. CDR3 length: 17 residues. V lost 6 bases and J lost 1; bases outside the gene matches: 13. CDR3 nucleotide sequence: TGTGCCAGCAGCCTGGCCCGGACAGGGAGGGGGAACACTGAAGCTTTCTTT. Translating gives CASSLARTGRGNTEAFF.

This clonotype was picked up many times. The chain links TRBV3-1 to TRBJ1-1; the D gene is possibly TRBD1 (6 bases). Trimming pared 0 bases from V and 6 bases from J, leaving 17 bases between. CDR3 length: 16 residues. The V gene's germline CDR1 is LGHDT and CDR2 YNNKEL (reference sequence). CDR3 coding DNA: TGTGCCAGCAGCCAAGAATCGGCAGGGGTATTGGCTGAAGCTTTCTTT. Encoded protein: CASSQESAGVLAEAFF.

This clonotype turned up a few times. The V call is TRBV7-9, the J call TRBJ2-7, with 7 bases fitting TRBD1. Germline V gene data show CDR1 as SEHNR and CDR2 as FQNEAQ (reference sequence). The CDR3 consists of 13 residues. V shed 5 bases, J shed 6 bases, and the junction held 7 bases outside the gene matches. The chain's CDR3 is CASSPRQGVEQYF. The CDR3 region has the DNA TGTGCCAGCAGCCCAAGACAGGGTGTCGAGCAGTACTTC.

This clonotype was counted a few times. The genes are TRBV10-3 and TRBJ1-1, with TRBD1 as a possible D gene (5 bases). The CDR3 totals 15 residues. CDR1 ENHRY and CDR2 SYGVKD come from the germline V gene. V was pared by 2 bases and J by 2 bases, with 12 bases between. The CDR3 bases are TGTGCCATCAGTGAGAGGAGGGACCTCAACACTGAAGCTTTCTTT. Translating gives CAISERRDLNTEAFF.

There are many counts of this clonotype. J is TRBJ1-5 and V is TRBV10-3, with 8 bases fitting TRBD1. In germline, CDR1 is ENHRY, CDR2 SYGVKD. V gave up 8 bases and J gave up 2 bases; unmatched junction bases: 8. This CDR3 contains 15 residues. In DNA form, the CDR3 reads TGTGCCATCGGTCAGGGGGCGGTAGGCAATCAGCCCCAGCATTTT. It is translated as CAIGQGAVGNQPQHF.

This chain connects TRBV4-1 to TRBJ1-1; perhaps TRBD1 as D (6 bases). This CDR3 has 13 amino acids. The V gene lost 4 bases and the J gene lost 11 bases, with 17 bases spanning the gap. The germline V gene has CDR1 MGHRA and CDR2 YSYEKL. In DNA form, the CDR3 reads TGCGCCAGCAGCCCCATTTCAGGGGTAGTGGCTTTCTTT. Translating gives CASSPISGVVAFF.

This clonotype was seen at least ten times. The rearrangement uses TRBV21-1 and TRBJ2-4; the D segment call TRBD1 is taken from the table without a DNA check. TRBV21-1 is recorded as a pseudogene. The CDR3 covers 16 residues. Written as DNA, the CDR3 is TGTGCCAGCAGCGCCCGGACACAGCAGGCCAAAAACATTCAGTACTTC. It codes for CASSARTQQAKNIQYF.

This chain connects TRBV12-3 or TRBV12-4 to TRBJ2-2; tentatively, D is TRBD1 (6 bases). Trimming took 2 bases from V and 3 from J, leaving 16 bases between them. The CDR3 is 17 residues long. The DNA for the CDR3 is TGTGCCAGCAGTTTAACTCTAACAGGGATGGACACCGGGGAGCTGTTTTTT. Its translation is CASSLTLTGMDTGELFF.

This clonotype has only a few counts. This chain uses TRBV6-1 with TRBJ2-3; D unclear. CDR3 size: 15 residues. Looked up from germline, CDR1 is MNHNS and CDR2 is SASEGT. V lost 2 bases and J 3 bases, leaving 12 bases between the germline ends. In nucleotides, the CDR3 is TGTGCCAGCAGTGAACTGGGATCGGCTACAGATACGCAGTATTTT. It yields the protein CASSELGSATDTQYF.

This chain links TRBV6-1 with TRBJ2-5, with D possibly TRBD2 on 5 matching bases. V dropped 3 bases and J dropped 1 base, with 15 bases sitting between them. CDR1 and CDR2 (germline): MNHNS, SASEGT. This CDR3 has 16 amino acids. CDR3 sequence reads: CASSERSPAAQETQYF. The CDR3 DNA reads TGTGCCAGCAGTGAGAGATCCCCAGCGGCCCAAGAGACCCAGTACTTC.

This chain joins TRBV21-1 and TRBJ2-1; whether TRBD1, the table's D call, matches the DNA was not checked. TRBV21-1 is marked as a pseudogene. The CDR3 has 11 amino acids. Written as DNA, the CDR3 is TGTGCCAGCCCCCACAGGGCGGAGCAGTTCTTC. Its protein is CASPHRAEQFF.

The gene calls are TRBV15 and TRBJ2-3; the D is unclear. The CDR3 is made up of 16 amino acids. Trimming stripped 0 bases from V and 3 bases from J, with 13 bases between. Germline values: CDR1 LNHNV, CDR2 YYDKDF (reference sequence). Here the CDR3 reads CATSRDLGIRTDTQYF. The CDR3, as DNA: TGTGCCACCAGCAGAGATCTAGGGATCCGGACAGATACGCAGTATTTT.

The chain combines TRBV6-2 or TRBV6-3 with TRBJ1-5, with TRBD1 as a possible D gene (5 bases). CDR3 length: 13 amino acids. Germline CDR1 reads MNHEY; CDR2 reads SVGEGT. The V and J ends lost 8 bases and 1 base respectively, with 9 bases between them. CDR3 coding DNA: TGTGCCAGCGGTGGGGGAAGCAATCAGCCCCAGCATTTT. Protein sequence: CASGGGSNQPQHF.

Many counts were recorded for this clonotype. V and J are TRBV9 and TRBJ2-3, with 8 positions matching TRBD2. V dropped 0 bases and J dropped 1; count of bases not matched to a gene: 4. Germline V gene lookup returns CDR1 SGDLS and CDR2 YYNGEE. This CDR3 has 16 residues. The CDR3 nucleotides are TGTGCCAGCAGCGTAGGTCCGGGGGGGGGCACAGATACGCAGTATTTT. Translating gives CASSVGPGGGTDTQYF.

This clonotype turned up a few times. This sequence joins TRBV19 and TRBJ2-2; 11 nucleotides agree with TRBD2. This CDR3 has 14 amino acids. Germline V gene data show CDR1 as LNHDA and CDR2 as SQIVND (reference sequence). Trimming at V came to 9 bases and at J to 6 bases, leaving 6 bases not matched to a gene. The CDR3 DNA reads TGTGCCAGCGATCTAGCGGGGGGTCCCGGGGAGCTGTTTTTT. This codes for CASDLAGGPGELFF.

The J gene is TRBJ2-2, the V gene TRBV2; D is unclear. The germline V gene has CDR1 SNHLY and CDR2 FYNNEI. The V end was cut by 6 bases, the J end by 7 bases, with 12 bases between. This CDR3 region has 13 residues. The CDR3 loop is CASRPPRRGELFF. As DNA, the CDR3 is TGTGCCAGCAGGCCACCTAGGCGCGGGGAGCTGTTTTTT.